This T cell receptor (beta chain) was recovered during a study of blood T cell repertoires in COVID-19. Study overall: The United States, Italy and Spain supplied acute and convalescent COVID-19 samples. T cells, B-cell-depleted T cells, or PBMCs supplied cDNA or gDNA.

A remark on this clone: Other DNA sequences in this specimen translate into the identical CDR3.

In the original analysis: Reference gene primer amplification gave nucleated cell count estimates. Profiling relied on immunoSEQ multiplex PCR, and the TCRdb table lists in-frame clones only, not all of them. V, J and clone size derive from that table, while D and trimming were established from the DNA sequence. The repertoire consists of some 80,000 clones, with 79% occurring once and the leading ten covering less than 6%. Germline-derived CDR1 and CDR2 are KGHSH and LQKENI. The length of the CDR3 is 15 residues. The trim removed 3 bases at V and 1 base at J, leaving 2 bases unmatched. This receptor was identified in a woman older than 75 with active or convalescent COVID-19. The sample was peripheral blood. V gene TRBV18 combines with J gene TRBJ2-3; 9 bases map to TRBD1. The CDR3: CASSPRDRGTDTQYF. The CDR3 region has the DNA TGTGCCAGCTCACCCCGGGACAGGGGCACAGATACGCAGTATTTT. The complete variable domain, with remaining parts taken from reference TRBV18 and TRBJ2-3, reads NAGVMQNPRHLVRRRGQEARLRCSPMKGHSHVYWYRQLPEEGLKFMVYLQKENIIDESGMPKERFSAEFPKEGPSILRIQQVVRGDSAAYFCASSPRDRGTDTQYFGPGTRLTVL.